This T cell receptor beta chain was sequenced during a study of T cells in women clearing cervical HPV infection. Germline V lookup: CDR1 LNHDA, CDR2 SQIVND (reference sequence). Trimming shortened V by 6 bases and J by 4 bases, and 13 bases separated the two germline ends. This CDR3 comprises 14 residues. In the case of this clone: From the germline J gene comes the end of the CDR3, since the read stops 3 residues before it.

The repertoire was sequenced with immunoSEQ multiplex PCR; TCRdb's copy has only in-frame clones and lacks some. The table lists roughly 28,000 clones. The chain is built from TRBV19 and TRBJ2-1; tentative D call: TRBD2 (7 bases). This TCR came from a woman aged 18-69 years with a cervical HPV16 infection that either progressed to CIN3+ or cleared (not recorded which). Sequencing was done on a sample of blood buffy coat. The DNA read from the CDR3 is TGTGCCAGTAGACGGGGGGCTAGATACAATGAG. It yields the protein CASRRGARYNE. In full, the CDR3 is CASRRGARYNEQFF.